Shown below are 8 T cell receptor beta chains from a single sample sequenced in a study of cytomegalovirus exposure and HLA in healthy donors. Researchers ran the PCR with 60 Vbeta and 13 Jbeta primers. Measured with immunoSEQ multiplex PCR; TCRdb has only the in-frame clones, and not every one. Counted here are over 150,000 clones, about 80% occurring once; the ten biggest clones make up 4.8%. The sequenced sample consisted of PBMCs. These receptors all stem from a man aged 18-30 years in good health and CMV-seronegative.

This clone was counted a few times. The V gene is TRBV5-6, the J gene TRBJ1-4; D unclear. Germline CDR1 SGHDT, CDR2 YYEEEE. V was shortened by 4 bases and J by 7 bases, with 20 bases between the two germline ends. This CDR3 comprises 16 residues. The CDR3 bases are TGTGCCAGCAGCGTCTTTACCGGGCCTCGGGGTGAAAAACTGTTTTTT. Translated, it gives CASSVFTGPRGEKLFF.

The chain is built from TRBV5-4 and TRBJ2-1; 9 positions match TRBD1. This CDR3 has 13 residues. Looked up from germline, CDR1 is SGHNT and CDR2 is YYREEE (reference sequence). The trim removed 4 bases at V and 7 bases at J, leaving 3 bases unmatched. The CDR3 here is CASSTQGANEQFF. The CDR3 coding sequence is TGTGCCAGCAGCACACAGGGGGCAAATGAGCAGTTCTTC.

CDR3 in amino acids: CASSYSSGGNSPLHF. The CDR3 DNA is TGTGCCAGCAGTTACTCGTCAGGGGGCAATTCACCCCTCCACTTT. This chain joins TRBV6-5 and TRBJ1-6, with 8 bases that match TRBD1. The CDR3 contains 15 residues. Germline lookup yields CDR1 MNHEY and CDR2 SVGAGI. The V and J ends lost 0 bases and 7 bases, in that order; junction bases with no gene match: 2.

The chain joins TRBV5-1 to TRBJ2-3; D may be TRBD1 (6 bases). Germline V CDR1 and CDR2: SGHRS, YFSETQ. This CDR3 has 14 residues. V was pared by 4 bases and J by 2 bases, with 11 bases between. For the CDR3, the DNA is TGCGCCAGCAGCCAGACAGGTACCACAGATACGCAGTATTTT. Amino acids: CASSQTGTTDTQYF.

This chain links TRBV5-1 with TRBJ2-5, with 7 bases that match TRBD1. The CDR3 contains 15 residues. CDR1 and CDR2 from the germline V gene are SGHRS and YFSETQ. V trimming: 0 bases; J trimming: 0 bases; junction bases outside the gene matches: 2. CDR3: CASSLAGQNQETQYF. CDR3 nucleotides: TGCGCCAGCAGCTTGGCGGGACAGAACCAAGAGACCCAGTACTTC.

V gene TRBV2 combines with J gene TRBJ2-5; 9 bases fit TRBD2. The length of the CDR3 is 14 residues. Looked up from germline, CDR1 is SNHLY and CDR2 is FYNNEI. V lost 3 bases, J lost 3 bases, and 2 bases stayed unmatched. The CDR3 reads CASSEGLAEETQYF. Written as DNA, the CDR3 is TGTGCCAGCAGTGAGGGACTAGCTGAAGAGACCCAGTACTTC.

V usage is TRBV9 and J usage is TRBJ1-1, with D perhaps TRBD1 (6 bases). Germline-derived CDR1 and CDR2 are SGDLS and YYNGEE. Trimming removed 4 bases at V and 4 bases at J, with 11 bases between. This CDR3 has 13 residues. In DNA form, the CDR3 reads TGTGCCAGCAGCCCCCAGGGGTCCACTGAAGCTTTCTTT. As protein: CASSPQGSTEAFF.

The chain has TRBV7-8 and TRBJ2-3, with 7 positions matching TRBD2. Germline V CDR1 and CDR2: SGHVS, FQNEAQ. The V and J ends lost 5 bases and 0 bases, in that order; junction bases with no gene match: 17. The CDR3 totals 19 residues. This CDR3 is CASSPPPRGGVTSTDTQYF. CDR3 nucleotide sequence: TGTGCCAGCAGCCCGCCCCCTCGCGGGGGAGTAACTAGCACAGATACGCAGTATTTT.